This paragraph reports one T cell receptor beta chain. Its antigen is still unknown. The sample originates from a study of CD8 T cells in ankylosing spondylitis. The study's findings and limits: Previously reported in reactive arthritis synovial fluid and blood were some of the motif variants. Disease-linked clones were reportedly significantly enriched in matched ankylosing spondylitis synovial fluid.

Germline loops: CDR1 SGHRS, CDR2 YFSETQ. CDR3 length: 17 amino acids. V dropped 3 bases and J dropped 4 bases, with 22 bases sitting between them. The authors made TCR beta libraries by quantitative 5'-RACE with molecular barcodes. In TCRdb, the 5' RACE reads were re-called with MiXCR into one record per CDR3 protein. The sample has 200,000 to 300,000 distinct CDR3 sequences, 32% seen once. This sequence joins TRBV5-1 and TRBJ1-1; D ambiguous. The TCR originated in a male donor with ankylosing spondylitis or in good health (not recorded which). The material sequenced was blood, either unsorted or a sorted T cell fraction (not recorded which). CDR3: CASSSHRSTAKATEAFF. In DNA, the CDR3 is TGCGCCAGCAGCTCCCATCGGAGCACAGCTAAGGCCACTGAAGCTTTCTTT.